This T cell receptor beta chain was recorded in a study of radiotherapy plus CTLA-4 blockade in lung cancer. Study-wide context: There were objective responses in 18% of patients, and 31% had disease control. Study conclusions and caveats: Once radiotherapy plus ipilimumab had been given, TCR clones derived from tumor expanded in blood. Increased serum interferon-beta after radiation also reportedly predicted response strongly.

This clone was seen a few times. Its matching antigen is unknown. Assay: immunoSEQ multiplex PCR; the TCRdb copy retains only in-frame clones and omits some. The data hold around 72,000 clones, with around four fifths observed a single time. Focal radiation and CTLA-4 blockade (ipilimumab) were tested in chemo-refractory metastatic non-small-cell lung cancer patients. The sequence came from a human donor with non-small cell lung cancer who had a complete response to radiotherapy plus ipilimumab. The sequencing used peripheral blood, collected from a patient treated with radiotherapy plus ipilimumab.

CDR3 in amino acids: CASSLDGRQPQHF. The CDR3 DNA reads as TGTGCCAGCAGCTTGGACGGGAGGCAGCCCCAGCATTTT. The chain links TRBV7-9 to TRBJ1-5; no clear D. Trimming took 3 bases from V and 7 from J, leaving 10 bases between them. The germline V gene encodes CDR1 SEHNR and CDR2 FQNEAQ (reference sequence). This CDR3 contains 13 residues. The full variable domain, in which reference TRBV7-9 and TRBJ1-5 provide the parts outside the CDR3, is DTGVSQNPRHKITKRGQNVTFRCDPISEHNRLYWYRQTLGQGPEFLTYFQNEAQLEKSRLLSDRFSAERPKGSFSTLEIQRTEQGDSAMYLCASSLDGRQPQHFGDGTRLSIL.